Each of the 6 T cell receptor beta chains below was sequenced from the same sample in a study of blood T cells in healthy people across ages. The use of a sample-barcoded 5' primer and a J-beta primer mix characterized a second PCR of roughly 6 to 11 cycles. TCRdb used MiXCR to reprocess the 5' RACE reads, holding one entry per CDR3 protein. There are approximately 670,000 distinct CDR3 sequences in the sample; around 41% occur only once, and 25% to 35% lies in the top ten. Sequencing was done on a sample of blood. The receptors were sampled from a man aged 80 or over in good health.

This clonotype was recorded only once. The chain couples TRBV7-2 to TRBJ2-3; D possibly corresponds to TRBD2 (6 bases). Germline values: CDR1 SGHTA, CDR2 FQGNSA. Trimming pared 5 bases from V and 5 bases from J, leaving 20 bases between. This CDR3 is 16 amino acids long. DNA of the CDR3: TGTGCCAGCAGCCCCCTGAGGGCGGGATTCGGAGATACGCAGTATTTT. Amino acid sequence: CASSPLRAGFGDTQYF.

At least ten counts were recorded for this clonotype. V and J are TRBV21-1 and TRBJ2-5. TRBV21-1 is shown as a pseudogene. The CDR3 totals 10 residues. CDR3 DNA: TGTGCCAGCAGCACGGAGACCCAGTACTTC. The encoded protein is CASSTETQYF.

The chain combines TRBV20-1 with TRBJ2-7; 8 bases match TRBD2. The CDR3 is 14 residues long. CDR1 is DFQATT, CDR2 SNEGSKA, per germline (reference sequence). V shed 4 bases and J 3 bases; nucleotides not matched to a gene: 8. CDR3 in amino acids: CSAMTSEGLYEQYF. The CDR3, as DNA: TGCAGTGCTATGACTAGCGAGGGGCTCTACGAGCAGTACTTC.

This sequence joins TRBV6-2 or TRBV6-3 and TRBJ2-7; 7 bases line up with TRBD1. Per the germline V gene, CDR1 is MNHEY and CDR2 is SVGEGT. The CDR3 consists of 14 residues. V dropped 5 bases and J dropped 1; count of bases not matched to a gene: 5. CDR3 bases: TGTGCCAGCAGTACCGGGACAGCTTCCTACGAGCAGTACTTC. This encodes CASSTGTASYEQYF.

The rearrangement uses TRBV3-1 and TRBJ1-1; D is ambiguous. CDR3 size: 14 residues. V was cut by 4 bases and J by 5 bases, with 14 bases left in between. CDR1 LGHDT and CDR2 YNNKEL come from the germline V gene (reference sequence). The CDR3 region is CASSPQVLGTEAFF. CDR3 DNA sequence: TGTGCCAGCAGCCCCCAGGTTTTAGGGACTGAAGCTTTCTTT.

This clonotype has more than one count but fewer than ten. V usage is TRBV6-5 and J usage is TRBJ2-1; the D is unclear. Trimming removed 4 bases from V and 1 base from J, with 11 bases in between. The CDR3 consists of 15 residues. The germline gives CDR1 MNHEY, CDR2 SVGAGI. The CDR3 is CASSSPHDSYNEQFF. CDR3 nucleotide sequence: TGTGCCAGCAGTTCTCCCCATGATTCCTACAATGAGCAGTTCTTC.